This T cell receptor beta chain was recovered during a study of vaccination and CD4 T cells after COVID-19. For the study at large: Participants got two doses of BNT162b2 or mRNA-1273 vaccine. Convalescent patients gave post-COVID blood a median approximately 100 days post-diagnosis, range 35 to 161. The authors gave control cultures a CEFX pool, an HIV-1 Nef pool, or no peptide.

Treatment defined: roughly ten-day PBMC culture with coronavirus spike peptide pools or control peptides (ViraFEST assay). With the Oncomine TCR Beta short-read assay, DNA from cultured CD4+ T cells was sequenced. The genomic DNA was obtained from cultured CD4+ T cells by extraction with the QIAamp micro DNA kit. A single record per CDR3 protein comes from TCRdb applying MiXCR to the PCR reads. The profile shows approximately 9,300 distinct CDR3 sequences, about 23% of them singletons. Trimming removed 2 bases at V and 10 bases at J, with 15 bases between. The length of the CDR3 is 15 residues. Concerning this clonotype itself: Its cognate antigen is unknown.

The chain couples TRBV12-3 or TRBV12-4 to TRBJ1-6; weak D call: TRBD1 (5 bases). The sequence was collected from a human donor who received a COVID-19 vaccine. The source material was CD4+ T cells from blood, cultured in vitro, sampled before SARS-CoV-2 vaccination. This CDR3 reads CASSLQTGKWSPLHF. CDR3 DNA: TGTGCCAGCAGTTTACAAACAGGAAAATGGTCACCCCTCCACTTT.